This T cell receptor beta chain was identified during a study of CXCR3-negative and CXCR3-positive naive CD8 T cells. Study results and caveats: Memory cells differed in TRBV-TRBJ usage, but naive CXCR3-negative and CXCR3-positive cells had similar usage.

The CDR3 runs 12 residues. The germline gives CDR1 SEHNR, CDR2 FQNEAQ (reference sequence). A remark on this clonotype: As yet, its antigen is unknown.

Each TRB cDNA library was prepared by 5' RACE (with UMI labels). After re-calling the 5' RACE reads, TCRdb lists one entry per CDR3 protein, DNA absent. The sample has approximately 100,000 distinct CDR3 sequences, and its top ten clones hold over 1.5%. The chain couples TRBV7-9 to TRBJ2-1. This clonotype was obtained from a human donor in good health. Some clones in this sample may be carry-over from other donors' samples. Material: naive CXCR3- CD8+ T cells from blood. The subset: CD45RO-CCR7+CD27+CD95- naive CD8+ T cells lacking CXCR3 (TNR3-). The CDR3 sequence is CASSTDYNEQFF.